The 20 T cell receptor beta chains below all came from one sample that was sequenced in a study of blood T cell repertoires in COVID-19. Clones were read by immunoSEQ multiplex PCR, and TCRdb kept only the in-frame ones, dropping some. Of 180,000 or so clones in the sample, 90% were seen once. What was sequenced was peripheral blood. The receptor source for this set is a man aged 50-59 years with acute or convalescent COVID-19.

The chain combines TRBV7-2 with TRBJ2-7; 12 bases align to TRBD2. Germline V CDR1 and CDR2: SGHTA, FQGNSA. V gave up 5 bases and J gave up 4 bases; unmatched junction bases: 3. The CDR3 runs to 14 residues. The CDR3, as DNA: TGTGCCAGCAGCCGGACTAGCGGGATATACGAGCAGTACTTC. Protein product: CASSRTSGIYEQYF. The full variable domain, in which reference TRBV7-2 and TRBJ2-7 provide the parts outside the CDR3, is GAGVSQSPSNKVTEKGKDVELRCDPISGHTALYWYRQSLGQGLEFLIYFQGNSAPDKSGLPSDRFSAERTGGSVSTLTIQRTQQEDSAVYLCASSRTSGIYEQYFGPGTRLTVT.

V and J are TRBV15 and TRBJ1-4; perhaps TRBD1 as D (6 bases). Deletions cut 6 bases from V and 0 bases from J, with 14 bases between. CDR1 is LNHNV, CDR2 YYDKDF, per germline (reference sequence). This CDR3 is 16 amino acids long. The CDR3 here is CATRRTDGATNEKLFF. The CDR3 DNA is TGTGCCACCAGAAGGACAGATGGGGCAACTAATGAAAAACTGTTTTTT.

V is TRBV24-1 and J is TRBJ2-3; TRBD2 matches at 11 bases. The CDR3 sequence is 16 residues long. From germline, CDR1 is KGHDR and CDR2 SFDVKD. Trimming cost V 4 bases and J 5 bases; bases outside gene matches: 7. This CDR3 reads CATSDNSGGAGDTQYF. The CDR3 DNA follows: TGTGCCACCAGTGACAATAGCGGGGGGGCCGGAGATACGCAGTATTTT.

V gene TRBV3-1 (or the pseudogene TRBV3-2) combines with J gene TRBJ1-5, with D possibly TRBD1 on 5 matching bases. CDR1 LGHDT and CDR2 YNNKEL come from the germline V gene (reference sequence). The CDR3 is 14 residues long. Trimming removed 1 base at V and 9 bases at J, with 13 bases between. CDR3 region: CASSQGSGSPPQHF. CDR3 in DNA: TGTGCCAGCAGCCAAGGTTCAGGGTCGCCGCCCCAGCATTTT.

The chain couples TRBV7-9 to TRBJ1-5; maybe TRBD1 (5 bases). Germline-derived CDR1 and CDR2 are SEHNR and FQNEAQ (reference sequence). The CDR3 has 16 residues. The V end lost 4 bases, the J end lost 7 bases, and 20 bases lay between the germline ends. CDR3: CASSSTTGTQGQPQHF. The CDR3 region has the DNA TGTGCCAGCAGCTCGACTACCGGGACTCAGGGACAGCCCCAGCATTTT.

The V call is TRBV5-1, the J call TRBJ2-1; maybe TRBD2 (5 bases). Germline V gene sequence: CDR1 SGHRS, CDR2 YFSETQ. The CDR3 runs to 12 residues. Trimming took 0 bases from V and 10 from J, leaving 8 bases between them. The CDR3 DNA sequence: TGCGCCAGCAGCTTGGGCGGGCGCGAGCAGTTCTTC. Translating gives CASSLGGREQFF.

V is TRBV7-9 and J is TRBJ2-1, with 7 bases matching TRBD1. The CDR3 loop spans 17 amino acids. V dropped 5 bases and J dropped 1; count of bases not matched to a gene: 11. CDR1 is SEHNR and CDR2 is FQNEAQ in the germline V gene (reference sequence). CDR3 protein: CASSLLARGLSYNEQFF. The CDR3 DNA sequence: TGTGCCAGCAGCCTCCTGGCCAGGGGGTTATCCTACAATGAGCAGTTCTTC.

The chain joins TRBV7-2 to TRBJ2-3; TRBD2 matches at 8 bases. V trimming: 1 base; J trimming: 0 bases; junction bases outside the gene matches: 3. The germline CDR1 and CDR2 sequences are SGHTA and FQGNSA. The CDR3 runs to 16 residues. The CDR3 DNA is TGTGCCAGCAGCTTAGGACCTAGCGGGAGCACAGATACGCAGTATTTT. Encoded protein: CASSLGPSGSTDTQYF. Drawing the rest from reference TRBV7-2 and TRBJ2-3, the complete variable domain is GAGVSQSPSNKVTEKGKDVELRCDPISGHTALYWYRQSLGQGLEFLIYFQGNSAPDKSGLPSDRFSAERTGGSVSTLTIQRTQQEDSAVYLCASSLGPSGSTDTQYFGPGTRLTVL.

This clone was seen a single time. J is TRBJ1-1 and V is TRBV18, with D possibly being TRBD1 (5 bases). Germline lookup yields CDR1 KGHSH and CDR2 LQKENI. The CDR3 contains 14 residues. V lost 5 bases and J 1 base, leaving 11 bases between the germline ends. The CDR3 sequence is CASSTGGGNTEAFF. Here the CDR3 DNA reads TGTGCCAGCTCAACTGGGGGAGGGAACACTGAAGCTTTCTTT.

The rearrangement uses TRBV7-6 and TRBJ1-6; 9 nucleotides align to TRBD1. From germline, CDR1 is SGHVS and CDR2 FNYEAQ. V lost 4 bases and J lost 11; bases outside the gene matches: 15. The CDR3 has 17 residues. CDR3 sequence (DNA): TGTGCCAGCAGCTCGATCGTCCCGGGACAGGGCAATACACCCCTCCACTTT. It specifies CASSSIVPGQGNTPLHF.

The table lists this clone with a count of one. The chain recombines TRBV27 with TRBJ2-1; 12 nucleotides align to TRBD2. The CDR3 runs 15 residues. The germline gives CDR1 MNHEY, CDR2 SMNVEV (reference sequence). The V and J ends lost 7 bases and 4 bases, in that order; junction bases with no gene match: 5. CDR3 loop: CASTSGTSGYNEQFF. CDR3 nucleotides: TGTGCCAGCACGTCCGGGACTAGCGGGTACAATGAGCAGTTCTTC.

The chain recombines TRBV4-1 with TRBJ2-7; 11 nucleotides match TRBD2. V lost 3 bases to trimming and J lost 2 bases; unmatched junction nucleotides: 3. Per the germline V gene, CDR1 is MGHRA and CDR2 is YSYEKL. The CDR3 is made up of 15 amino acids. The CDR3 nucleotides are TGCGCCAGCAGCCAGACTAGCGGGGCCGCCTACGAGCAGTACGTC. This codes for CASSQTSGAAYEQYV.

This clone appeared a single time. This chain joins TRBV11-2 and TRBJ1-1; D is ambiguous. CDR1 SGHAT and CDR2 FQNNGV come from the germline V gene. The CDR3 has 14 amino acids. V lost 4 bases and J 4 bases, leaving 13 bases between the germline ends. The CDR3 sequence is CASSWAGQATEAFF. The CDR3 DNA is TGTGCCAGCAGCTGGGCAGGCCAGGCCACTGAAGCTTTCTTT.

V gene TRBV10-3 combines with J gene TRBJ2-1, with a weak D call TRBD1 (6 bases). This CDR3 comprises 16 residues. Germline V lookup: CDR1 ENHRY, CDR2 SYGVKD. Deletions cut 4 bases from V and 4 bases from J, with 17 bases between. The CDR3 bases are TGTGCCATCAGTGGTGGCGGTGGGGGCCAATACAATGAGCAGTTCTTC. Translated: CAISGGGGGQYNEQFF.

This clone has just one count. CDR3 DNA sequence: TGCGCCAGCAGCTCCGCCCAACATTACAATGAGCAGTTCTTC. This encodes CASSSAQHYNEQFF. The V call is TRBV5-1, the J call TRBJ2-1; D remains ambiguous. Germline loops: CDR1 SGHRS, CDR2 YFSETQ. The CDR3 totals 14 residues. Trimming pared 3 bases from V and 4 bases from J, leaving 11 bases between. Complete variable domain (other parts from reference TRBV5-1 and TRBJ2-1): KAGVTQTPRYLIKTRGQQVTLSCSPISGHRSVSWYQQTPGQGLQFLFEYFSETQRNKGNFPGRFSGRQFSNSRSEMNVSTLELGDSALYLCASSSAQHYNEQFFGPGTRLTVL.

The V call is TRBV30, the J call TRBJ1-1; no reliable D call. The CDR3 is 13 amino acids. Per the germline V gene, CDR1 is GTSNPN and CDR2 is SVGIG (reference sequence). The ends were cut back, 3 bases at V and 2 bases at J, with 10 bases in the middle. CDR3 coding DNA: TGTGCCTGGAGATGGGCCCAAAACACTGAAGCTTTCTTT. Translated, it gives CAWRWAQNTEAFF.

This clone was seen only a few times. The chain joins TRBV5-1 to TRBJ2-6; 14 nucleotides align to TRBD2. From germline, CDR1 is SGHRS and CDR2 YFSETQ. The J segment lost 2 bases and the V segment lost 4 bases, leaving 2 bases of the junction unmatched. The CDR3 loop spans 17 amino acids. CDR3 sequence reads: CASSLTSGGAGANVLTF. In DNA form, the CDR3 reads TGCGCCAGCAGCCTGACTAGCGGGGGGGCTGGGGCCAACGTCCTGACTTTC.

The chain carries TRBV7-2 and TRBJ2-5, with D uncertain. V lost 1 base and J 5 bases, leaving 14 bases between the germline ends. The CDR3 spans 15 residues. Germline V CDR1 and CDR2: SGHTA, FQGNSA. CDR3 sequence reads: CASSLGIPRGETQYF. The CDR3 nucleotides read TGTGCCAGCAGCTTAGGAATACCCCGAGGCGAGACCCAGTACTTC.

The V gene is TRBV11-1, the J gene TRBJ2-5, with a weak D call TRBD1 (6 bases). Germline assignment: CDR1 SGHAT and CDR2 FQDESV (reference sequence). CDR3 length: 14 amino acids. V dropped 5 bases and J dropped 5 bases, with 15 bases sitting between them. This CDR3 is CASSRGTARETQYF. The CDR3 DNA follows: TGTGCCAGCAGCAGGGGGACCGCCAGGGAGACCCAGTACTTC.

As DNA, the CDR3 is TGCGCCAGCAGCCAGCTCCCGGGACAGGGGATAGATAATGAGCAGTTCTTC. This codes for CASSQLPGQGIDNEQFF. The chain carries TRBV4-1 and TRBJ2-1; 10 bases fit TRBD1. Trimming took 3 bases from V and 7 from J; bases not matched to a gene: 12. Germline CDR1 and CDR2: MGHRA and YSYEKL. The CDR3 extends over 17 amino acids.